The 31 T cell receptor beta chains given below trace back to one sample, sequenced in a study of response to subunit inactivated influenza vaccine. TCRdb recomputed calls from the RT-PCR reads with MiXCR, one row per CDR3 protein. The sample includes 500,000 to 600,000 distinct CDR3 sequences, 11% of them seen just once. These data also featured in a second study, about T cells expressing NK-cell markers. As reported in that work: Production of TCR beta cDNA relied on 5'RACE template switching with UMIs.

The sequences come from PBMCs from blood, collected on the day of vaccination. These receptors all stem from a man aged 50-59 years who received an inactivated influenza vaccine.

This clonotype was counted a few times. This rearrangement joins TRBV12-3 or TRBV12-4 to TRBJ2-5; 9 positions agree with TRBD1. The CDR3 is 14 amino acids. V shed 10 bases and J 1 base; nucleotides not matched to a gene: 7. The CDR3, as DNA: TGTGCCATTTCACAGGGGGCCCTCCAAGAGACCCAGTACTTC. Protein sequence: CAISQGALQETQYF.

The chain employs TRBV11-2 and TRBJ1-1; no clear D. The CDR3 covers 13 residues. Per the germline V gene, CDR1 is SGHAT and CDR2 is FQNNGV. The ends were cut back, 0 bases at V and 4 bases at J, with 6 bases in the middle. CDR3 sequence reads: CASSLERTTEAFF. The CDR3 coding sequence is TGTGCCAGCAGCTTAGAAAGGACCACTGAAGCTTTCTTT.

The table lists this clonotype with many counts. The chain joins TRBV12-3 or TRBV12-4 to TRBJ1-5; a weak D match, TRBD1 (5 bases). The CDR3 has 12 residues. Trimming removed 8 bases from V and 3 bases from J, with 8 bases in between. The CDR3 region has the DNA TGTGCCAGCGGCAGGGACAATCAGCCCCAGCATTTT. This gives the protein CASGRDNQPQHF.

The sample holds a few counts of this clonotype. The chain recombines TRBV2 with TRBJ2-6; 9 positions match TRBD1. The CDR3 is made up of 18 amino acids. Germline CDR1 and CDR2: SNHLY and FYNNEI. Trimming at V came to 6 bases and at J to 1 base, leaving 10 bases not matched to a gene. The chain's CDR3 is CASSGPGQGISGANVLTF. The CDR3 bases are TGTGCCAGCAGCGGACCGGGACAGGGTATATCTGGGGCCAACGTCCTGACTTTC.

This clonotype was seen a few times. J is TRBJ2-1 and V is TRBV9; TRBD2 is a possible D gene (7 bases). V lost 3 bases, J lost 9 bases, and 13 bases lay in between. The CDR3 extends over 13 amino acids. CDR1 SGDLS and CDR2 YYNGEE come from the germline V gene. This chain's CDR3 is CASSAGGQGEQFF. Here the CDR3 DNA reads TGTGCCAGCAGCGCGGGGGGCCAGGGTGAGCAGTTCTTC.

This chain connects TRBV27 to TRBJ2-1; possible D gene TRBD2, 7 bases. The CDR3 length is 17 residues. V lost 0 bases, J lost 0 bases, and 12 bases lay in between. Germline CDR1 and CDR2: MNHEY and SMNVEV (reference sequence). CDR3 sequence: CASSLSGGGVSYNEQFF. The CDR3 DNA is TGTGCCAGCAGTTTATCGGGCGGGGGCGTCTCCTACAATGAGCAGTTCTTC.

This clonotype turned up a few times. The chain is built from TRBV7-8 and TRBJ2-7; a weak D match, TRBD2 (6 bases). The CDR3 is 13 amino acids. The germline CDR1 and CDR2 sequences are SGHVS and FQNEAQ. Trimming took off 1 base at V and 9 bases at J, with 13 bases between the two ends. As DNA, the CDR3 is TGTGCCAGCAGCTTAGACGGAGCCGGGGGGCAGTACTTC. It codes for CASSLDGAGGQYF.

The rearrangement uses TRBV12-3 or TRBV12-4 and TRBJ2-7, with TRBD2 identical over 9 bases. V lost 5 bases and J lost 5; bases outside the gene matches: 10. The CDR3 is made up of 15 amino acids. For the CDR3, the DNA is TGTGCCAGCAGTAGATCTAGCGGGAAGGTTCACGAGCAGTACTTC. This codes for CASSRSSGKVHEQYF.

V and J are TRBV4-3 and TRBJ1-6, with D possibly matching TRBD1 (6 bases). Per the germline V gene, CDR1 is LGHNA and CDR2 is YSLEER. This CDR3 is 15 amino acids long. Deletions cut 1 base from V and 5 bases from J, with 9 bases between. CDR3 protein: CASSQVTGNNSPLHF. The CDR3 DNA reads TGCGCCAGCAGCCAAGTGACAGGCAATAATTCACCCCTCCACTTT.

The genes are TRBV20-1 and TRBJ2-5; D perhaps matches TRBD2 (7 bases). CDR3 length equals 14 residues. V gave up 3 bases and J gave up 1 base, with 12 bases separating them. Germline V gene data show CDR1 as DFQATT and CDR2 as SNEGSKA (reference sequence). The CDR3 DNA reads as TGCAGTGCTAGTGGGCGGGGGCTCCAAGAGACCCAGTACTTC. Translating gives CSASGRGLQETQYF.

This clonotype was observed many times. The chain couples TRBV12-3 or TRBV12-4 to TRBJ2-2; no clear D gene. This CDR3 is 16 amino acids long. Trimming took 3 bases from V and 4 from J, leaving 15 bases between them. CDR3 in amino acids: CASSFNFGSSTGELFF. The CDR3 coding sequence is TGTGCCAGCAGTTTCAATTTCGGGTCTAGCACCGGGGAGCTGTTTTTT.

The chain is built from TRBV12-3 or TRBV12-4 and TRBJ1-5; no firm D call. This CDR3 spans 14 amino acids. Trimming took off 7 bases at V and 3 bases at J, with 13 bases between the two ends. CDR3 nucleotide sequence: TGTGCCAGCACCAACAGTTATGACAATCAGCCCCAGCATTTT. It translates to CASTNSYDNQPQHF.

The chain links TRBV6-1 to TRBJ1-5; the D gene is possibly TRBD1 (5 bases). Germline CDR1 and CDR2: MNHNS and SASEGT. Trimming removed 8 bases from V and 6 bases from J, with 14 bases in between. CDR3 length equals 13 residues. The CDR3 protein is CASGGGRSQPQHF. As DNA, the CDR3 is TGTGCCAGCGGGGGGGGTAGGAGTCAGCCCCAGCATTTT.

In its sample, this clonotype was seen a few times. The chain links TRBV6-5 to TRBJ2-7; the D is unclear. The CDR3 spans 16 residues. CDR1 is MNHEY and CDR2 is SVGAGI in the germline V gene. Trimming took 3 bases from V and 2 from J, leaving 17 bases between them. CDR3 DNA: TGTGCCAGCAGTTATGCGGCGTTCGACCCCCCCTACGAGCAGTACTTC. Translated: CASSYAAFDPPYEQYF.

This clonotype was counted ten times or more. This sequence joins TRBV4-1 and TRBJ2-1, with a tentative D call TRBD1 (6 bases). V lost 4 bases to trimming and J lost 0 bases, with 10 bases between them. Germline V CDR1 and CDR2: MGHRA, YSYEKL. This CDR3 spans 15 amino acids. CDR3 residues: CASSPGATSYNEQFF. CDR3 nucleotide sequence: TGCGCCAGCAGCCCAGGGGCTACCTCCTACAATGAGCAGTTCTTC.

V and J are TRBV12-3 or TRBV12-4 and TRBJ2-1; 12 nucleotides line up with TRBD2. The CDR3 is 17 residues long. V dropped 0 bases and J dropped 6; count of bases not matched to a gene: 6. The CDR3 protein is CASSLARLAGAFNEQFF. The DNA for the CDR3 is TGTGCCAGCAGTTTAGCCCGACTAGCGGGAGCTTTCAATGAGCAGTTCTTC.

Here the CDR3 reads CSVLKTDTQYF. The CDR3 DNA reads as TGCAGCGTCCTCAAGACAGATACGCAGTATTTT. The V call is TRBV29-1, the J call TRBJ2-3; the D is unclear. There are 11 residues in the CDR3. V was cut by 6 bases and J by 3 bases, with 7 bases left in between. Germline-derived CDR1 and CDR2 are SQVTM and ANQGSEA.

This clonotype was observed a few times. This chain connects TRBV28 to TRBJ2-1; D remains unclear. V gave up 6 bases and J gave up 0 bases, with 9 bases separating them. The CDR3 has 14 residues. Germline CDR1 is MDHEN and CDR2 is SYDVKM. This CDR3 is CASRTLSSYNEQFF. CDR3 coding DNA: TGTGCCAGCAGGACTCTCAGCTCCTACAATGAGCAGTTCTTC.

This chain uses TRBV10-2 with TRBJ2-7; no reliable D call. Germline CDR1 WSHSY, CDR2 SAAADI. Trimming removed 6 bases at V and 6 bases at J, with 9 bases between. The length of the CDR3 is 11 residues. As DNA, the CDR3 is TGCGCCAGCAGGCAGGCCAGCGAGCAGTACTTC. The encoded protein is CASRQASEQYF.

Only a few counts were recorded for this clonotype. CDR3 residues: CASSYAQGAGTDTQYF. The CDR3 region has the DNA TGTGCCAGCAGCTACGCACAGGGGGCCGGCACAGATACGCAGTATTTT. This rearrangement joins TRBV7-2 to TRBJ2-3, with 9 positions matching TRBD1. Germline lookup yields CDR1 SGHTA and CDR2 FQGNSA. V dropped 4 bases and J dropped 1; count of bases not matched to a gene: 6. The CDR3 is 16 residues long.

V and J are TRBV6-2 or TRBV6-3 and TRBJ2-1; no definite D call. Germline V lookup: CDR1 MNHEY, CDR2 SVGEGT. Trimming cost V 3 bases and J 9 bases, with 12 bases left between them. The CDR3 length is 13 residues. CDR3: CASSYLGGTEQFF. CDR3 DNA: TGTGCCAGCAGTTATCTAGGTGGTACTGAGCAGTTCTTC.

In its sample, this clonotype was seen a few times. The chain has TRBV5-6 and TRBJ2-1, with TRBD2 matching over 8 bases. V lost 3 bases, J lost 6 bases, and 8 bases stayed unmatched. This CDR3 has 15 amino acids. CDR1 and CDR2 (germline): SGHDT, YYEEEE. The CDR3 reads CASSSGGGIVNEQFF. In nucleotides, the CDR3 is TGTGCCAGCAGCTCGGGGGGGGGAATCGTCAATGAGCAGTTCTTC.

This clonotype was seen repeatedly, ten times or more. The rearrangement uses TRBV4-1 and TRBJ2-7, with 10 bases that match TRBD1. The length of the CDR3 is 14 residues. V was pared by 4 bases and J by 6 bases, with 6 bases of the junction left unmatched. Germline loops: CDR1 MGHRA, CDR2 YSYEKL. Here the CDR3 reads CASSRPGQGIEQYF. Written as DNA, the CDR3 is TGCGCCAGCAGCCGACCGGGACAGGGGATCGAGCAGTACTTC.

The chain employs TRBV6-2 or TRBV6-3 and TRBJ2-1; D may be TRBD2 (6 bases). Germline V CDR1 and CDR2: MNHEY, SVGEGT. Trimming stripped 6 bases from V and 9 bases from J, with 21 bases between. This CDR3 contains 15 residues. The DNA of the CDR3 is TGTGCCAGCAGCAGAATATCCCGGGGGTCCAGTGAGCAGTTCTTC. It codes for CASSRISRGSSEQFF.

This clonotype was detected only a few times. The chain employs TRBV12-3 or TRBV12-4 and TRBJ2-3; 15 positions match TRBD2. The CDR3 has 20 amino acids. The V gene end was trimmed by 6 bases and the J gene end by 0 bases; junction bases not matched to a gene: 13. The CDR3 sequence: CASSFTGLAGGPPSTDTQYF. The CDR3 DNA is TGTGCCAGCAGCTTTACCGGACTAGCGGGGGGGCCACCTAGCACAGATACGCAGTATTTT.

The table lists this clonotype with many counts. V usage is TRBV5-5 and J usage is TRBJ2-7; 10 bases map to TRBD2. This CDR3 has 15 amino acids. Unmatched junction bases numbered 9, after V lost 3 bases and J lost 6 bases. CDR1 is SGHKS, CDR2 YYEKEE, per germline (reference sequence). Written as DNA, the CDR3 is TGTGCCAGCAGCTCTACTAGCGGGGAGGCATCCGAGCAGTACTTC. It yields the protein CASSSTSGEASEQYF.

The V gene is TRBV7-2, the J gene TRBJ2-2, with 9 bases that match TRBD1. The CDR3 extends over 16 amino acids. Per the germline V gene, CDR1 is SGHTA and CDR2 is FQGNSA. V gave up 4 bases and J gave up 7 bases; unmatched junction bases: 10. CDR3 region: CASSSRGQGRHGELFF. CDR3 DNA sequence: TGTGCCAGCAGCTCAAGGGGACAGGGAAGGCACGGGGAGCTGTTTTTT.

This clonotype was detected many times. One end of the junction is discordant with germline, which a read error may explain. CDR3 loop: CASSLGGRGTDTQYF. In DNA, the CDR3 is TGTGCCAGCAGTCTTGGCGGGAGAGGCACAGATACGCAGTATTTT. The V gene is TRBV5-1, the J gene TRBJ2-3; 7 bases line up with TRBD2. The CDR3 length is 15 residues. The germline V gene encodes CDR1 SGHRS and CDR2 YFSETQ.

This clonotype was observed a few times. V usage is TRBV18 and J usage is TRBJ2-7; D is uncertain. The CDR3 has 14 amino acids. With 3 bases removed from V and 2 bases from J, the gap between germline ends came to 11 bases. Germline V gene lookup returns CDR1 KGHSH and CDR2 LQKENI. The CDR3 reads CASSPRGRTYEQYF. The CDR3 coding sequence is TGTGCCAGCTCACCGCGCGGACGAACCTACGAGCAGTACTTC.

This clonotype was seen repeatedly, ten times or more. The chain links TRBV2 to TRBJ2-7; D unresolved. The CDR3 contains 11 residues. Trimming took 6 bases from V and 4 from J, leaving 7 bases between them. Germline lookup yields CDR1 SNHLY and CDR2 FYNNEI. The CDR3 region is CASSERYEQYF. The CDR3, as DNA: TGTGCCAGCAGCGAAAGATACGAGCAGTACTTC. Supplemented by reference TRBV2 and TRBJ2-7, the full variable domain reads EPEVTQTPSHQVTQMGQEVILRCVPISNHLYFYWYRQILGQKVEFLVSFYNNEISEKSEIFDDQFSVERPDGSNFTLKIRSTKLEDSAMYFCASSERYEQYFGPGTRLTVT.

The J gene is TRBJ2-2, the V gene TRBV11-2, with a weak D call TRBD2 (5 bases). The CDR3 is 13 amino acids. V dropped 5 bases and J dropped 4 bases, with 8 bases sitting between them. Germline loops: CDR1 SGHAT, CDR2 FQNNGV. This CDR3 is CASSPRATGELFF. The CDR3 DNA follows: TGTGCCAGCAGCCCGCGGGCCACCGGGGAGCTGTTTTTT. Based on the CDR3 plus reference TRBV11-2 and TRBJ2-2, the full variable domain is EAGVAQSPRYKIIEKRQSVAFWCNPISGHATLYWYQQILGQGPKLLIQFQNNGVVDDSQLPKDRFSAERLKGVDSTLKIQPAKLEDSAVYLCASSPRATGELFFGEGSRLTVL.